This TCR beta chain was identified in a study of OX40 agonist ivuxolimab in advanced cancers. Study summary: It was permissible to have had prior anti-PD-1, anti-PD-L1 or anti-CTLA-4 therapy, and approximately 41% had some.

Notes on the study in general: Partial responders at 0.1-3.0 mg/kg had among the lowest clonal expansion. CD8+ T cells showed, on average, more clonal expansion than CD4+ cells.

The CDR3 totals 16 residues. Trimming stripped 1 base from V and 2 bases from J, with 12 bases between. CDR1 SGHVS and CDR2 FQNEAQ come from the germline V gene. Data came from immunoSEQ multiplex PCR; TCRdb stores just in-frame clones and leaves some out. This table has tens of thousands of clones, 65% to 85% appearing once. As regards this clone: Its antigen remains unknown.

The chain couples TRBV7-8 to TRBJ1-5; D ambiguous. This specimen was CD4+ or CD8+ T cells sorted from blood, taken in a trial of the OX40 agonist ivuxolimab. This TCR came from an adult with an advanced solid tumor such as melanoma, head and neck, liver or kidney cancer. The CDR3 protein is CASSLEVPGGNQPQHF. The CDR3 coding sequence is TGTGCCAGCAGCTTAGAGGTCCCCGGGGGCAATCAGCCCCAGCATTTT. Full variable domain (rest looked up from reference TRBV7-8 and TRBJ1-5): GAGVSQSPRYKVAKRGQDVALRCDPISGHVSLFWYQQALGQGPEFLTYFQNEAQLDKSGLPSDRFFAERPEGSVSTLKIQRTQQEDSAVYLCASSLEVPGGNQPQHFGDGTRLSIL.